This TCR beta chain was observed in a study of PD-1 blockade in classical Hodgkin lymphoma. TCRdb's copy holds only in-frame clones and misses some; the assay was immunoSEQ multiplex PCR. Of about 20,000 clones in the sample, roughly 84% were seen once. Every single patient, without exception, relapsed after autologous stem cell transplantation, and brentuximab vedotin exposure varied. Losses at the gene ends were 6 bases for V and 5 bases for J; bases not matched to a gene: 6. Germline assignment: CDR1 MDHEN and CDR2 SYDVKM. This CDR3 is 14 amino acids long. This clone was seen only a few times. The input for sequencing was peripheral blood mononuclear cells (PBMCs), taken at baseline. This sequence joins TRBV28 and TRBJ1-4, with 7 bases that match TRBD1. The TCR originated in a human donor with classical Hodgkin lymphoma. The CDR3 sequence: CASSPGGWNEKLFF. DNA for the CDR3: TGTGCCAGCAGCCCAGGGGGTTGGAATGAAAAACTGTTTTTT.